This T cell receptor beta chain emerged from a study of neurological immune-mediated disorders. The authors produced cDNA by 5'RACE using 10-nucleotide random UMIs. MiXCR, applied by TCRdb to the 5' RACE reads, yields one record per CDR3 protein. This sample has about 55,000 distinct CDR3 sequences, with around 3.8% found just once. Sorted libraries used 1 million CD4+ or CD8+ T cells. CDR1 SGDLS and CDR2 YYNGEE come from the germline V gene. The CDR3 totals 16 residues. Trimming cost V 3 bases and J 0 bases; bases outside gene matches: 6. This clonotype was seen ten or more times. Antigen specificity is unknown. Study-wide findings and caveats: TCR clonal expansion peaked in HTLV-1-associated myelopathy patients and was lowest in multiple sclerosis patients.

The V call is TRBV9, the J call TRBJ1-1, with TRBD1 matching 9 bases. This TCR was sampled from a middle-aged woman with multiple sclerosis. The source material was CD4+ T cells from blood. The CDR3: CASSAGTGRMNTEAFF. The DNA for the CDR3 is TGTGCCAGCAGCGCAGGGACAGGGAGAATGAACACTGAAGCTTTCTTT.